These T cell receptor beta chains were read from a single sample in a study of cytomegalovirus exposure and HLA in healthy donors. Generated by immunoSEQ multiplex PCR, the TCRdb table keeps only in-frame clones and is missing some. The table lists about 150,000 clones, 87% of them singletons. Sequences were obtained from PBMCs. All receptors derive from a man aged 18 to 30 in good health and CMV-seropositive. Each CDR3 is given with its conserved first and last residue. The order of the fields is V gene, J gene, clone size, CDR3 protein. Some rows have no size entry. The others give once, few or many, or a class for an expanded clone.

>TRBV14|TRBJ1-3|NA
CASSPRGGGSGNTIYF
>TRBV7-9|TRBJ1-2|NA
CASSQLVGEGGYTF
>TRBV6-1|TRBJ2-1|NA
CASSLTGYSDEQFF
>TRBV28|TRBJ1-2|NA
CASSLRGGQDLYGYTF
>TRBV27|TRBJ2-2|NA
CASSPKAGVGGELFF
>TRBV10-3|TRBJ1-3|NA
CAAGGLASGNTIYF
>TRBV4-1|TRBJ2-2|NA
CASSVGDRGYGGELFF
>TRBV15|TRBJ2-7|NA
CATSRGGSARREQYF
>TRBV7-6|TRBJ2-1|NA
CASSSGLAGVDEQFF
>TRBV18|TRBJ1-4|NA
CASSQGGDEKLFF
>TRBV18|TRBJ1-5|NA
CASSPKGQGNQPQHF
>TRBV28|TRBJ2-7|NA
CASSSNRVEQYF
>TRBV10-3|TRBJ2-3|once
CAISDDRDRDTDTQYF
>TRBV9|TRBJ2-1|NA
CASSVGLAGGSYNEQFF
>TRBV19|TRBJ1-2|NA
CASSARPAGDGYTF
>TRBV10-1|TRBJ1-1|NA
CASSDGREQDTEAFF
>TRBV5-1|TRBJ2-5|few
CASSRDSQQETQYF
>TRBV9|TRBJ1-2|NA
CASRQTGAAYGYTF
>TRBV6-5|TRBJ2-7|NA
CASSPRQVIYYEQYF
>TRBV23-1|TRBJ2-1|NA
CASSQSSKRSYNEQFF
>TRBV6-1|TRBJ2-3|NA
CASSDRVDTDTQYF
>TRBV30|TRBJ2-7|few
CAWSVQGARYEQYF
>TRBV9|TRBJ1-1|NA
CASSVSKSSDSNTEAFF
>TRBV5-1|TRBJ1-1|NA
CASSLFYRETMNTEAFF
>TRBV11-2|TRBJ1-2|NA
CASSPTVGYGYTF
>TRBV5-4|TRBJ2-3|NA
CASSPTGGELNTQYF
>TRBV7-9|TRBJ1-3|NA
CASSPGMRNTIYF
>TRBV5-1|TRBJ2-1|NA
CASSASGRASNEQFF
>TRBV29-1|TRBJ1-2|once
CSVDQGADGYTF
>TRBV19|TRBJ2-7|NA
CASSGTLSYEQYF
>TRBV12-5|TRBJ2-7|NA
CASGSGEGGVLSYEQYF
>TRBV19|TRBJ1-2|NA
CASSIVGGDYGYTF
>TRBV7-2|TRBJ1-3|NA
CASSVQGGGNTIYF
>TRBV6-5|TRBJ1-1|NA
CASSWQGGTEAFF
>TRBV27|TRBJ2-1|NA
CASSSLAGNRFNEQFF
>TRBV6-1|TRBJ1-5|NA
CASSTVINQPQHF
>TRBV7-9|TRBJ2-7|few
CASSSWQGQDEQYF
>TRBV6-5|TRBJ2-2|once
CASHSPGGTGELFF
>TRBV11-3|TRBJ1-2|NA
CASSLPTRAENYGYTF
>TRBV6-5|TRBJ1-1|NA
CASRRGGWDTEAFF
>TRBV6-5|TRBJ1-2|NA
CASSPDRAANYGYTF
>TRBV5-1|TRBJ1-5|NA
CASSEDRGNQPQHF
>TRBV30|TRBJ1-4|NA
CAWRTAATNEKLFF
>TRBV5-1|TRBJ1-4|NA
CASSDPQGPNEKLFF
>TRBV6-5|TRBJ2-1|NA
CASSRQGTREQFF
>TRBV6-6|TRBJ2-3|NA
CASSQLSDTQYF
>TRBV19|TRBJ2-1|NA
CASSKASATEQFF
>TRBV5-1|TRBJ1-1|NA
CASSFQGESSEAFF